The 6 T cell receptor beta chains below come from one sample, sequenced in a study of shared clonotypes between healthy human individuals. The assay was immunoSEQ multiplex PCR, and TCRdb's table has in-frame clones only and misses some. The profile shows about 490,000 clones, more than 65% of them singletons. The sequenced sample consisted of PBMCs. The receptors shown here come from a woman aged 40 to 50 in good health. Some clones in this sample may be carry-over from other donors' samples.

This clone turned up a few times. A far more abundant clone sits one base away, making this likely a read error. This is likely a read error, given that the CDR3 carries no conserved phenylalanine or tryptophan at its end. The V call is TRBV6-1, the J call TRBJ2-7; TRBD2 might be the D (7 bases). The germline V gene encodes CDR1 MNHNS and CDR2 SASEGT. The CDR3 length is 13 residues. With 7 bases removed from V and 6 bases from J, the gap between germline ends came to 16 bases. CDR3 DNA sequence: TGTGCCAGCATCTCTGAGGGAGGGGGCGAGCAGTACCTC. It translates to CASISEGGGEQYL.

About this clone: This could be a read error, since a much larger clone is one nucleotide away. In the same sample, other DNA sequences code for this CDR3. The gene calls are TRBV5-4 and TRBJ2-5; 8 positions agree with TRBD2. CDR1 SGHNT and CDR2 YYREEE come from the germline V gene (reference sequence). The CDR3 is made up of 15 amino acids. V dropped 4 bases and J dropped 2; count of bases not matched to a gene: 7. The CDR3 sequence is CASSPGASGQETQYF. CDR3 nucleotide sequence: TGTGCCAGCAGCCCCGGGGCTAGCGGGCAAGAGACCCAGTACTTC.

This chain joins TRBV7-3 and TRBJ2-1, with TRBD2 matching over 8 bases. Germline V gives CDR1 SGHTA, CDR2 FQGTGA. J gave up 2 bases and V 0 bases, and 0 bases lay outside the gene matches. This CDR3 region has 15 residues. The DNA for the CDR3 is TGTGCCAGCAGCTTAACCGGGAGGGCCTACAATGAGCAGTTCTTC. Translated: CASSLTGRAYNEQFF.

V is TRBV9 and J is TRBJ2-2, with D possibly TRBD2 on 6 matching bases. V lost 4 bases and J lost 7, with 11 bases in between. The CDR3 is 13 residues long. CDR1 is SGDLS and CDR2 is YYNGEE in the germline V gene. CDR3 loop: CASSPGGDGELFF. In DNA form, the CDR3 reads TGTGCCAGCAGCCCCGGCGGGGACGGGGAGCTGTTTTTT.

As concerns this clone: One junction end does not reproduce the germline sequence, and a read error may be involved. The V call is TRBV18, the J call TRBJ1-2; no reliable D call. The CDR3 spans 15 residues. CDR1 is KGHSH and CDR2 is LQKENI in the germline V gene. The DNA of the CDR3 is TGTGCCAGCTCCGAGGAACAAGGGTCAATTAATGGTTACACCTTC. Translating gives CASSEEQGSINGYTF.

Remarks on this clone: A far larger clone is a single base away, which makes a read error likely. The CDR3 protein is CSWSASLTSTLGTEAFF. CDR3 coding DNA: TGTTCCTGGAGCGCCAGTCTTACCTCAACCTTGGGCACTGAAGCTTTCTTT. The chain employs TRBV30 and TRBJ1-1; D gene unclear. The germline V gene has CDR1 GTSNPN and CDR2 SVGIG (reference sequence). The CDR3 has 17 residues. The variable domain in full, completed from reference TRBV30 and TRBJ1-1, reads SQTIHQWPATLVQPVGSPLSLECTVEGTSNPNLYWYRQAAGRGLQLLFYSVGIGQISSEVPQNLSASRPQDRQFILSSKKLLLSDSGFYLCSWSASLTSTLGTEAFFGQGTRLTVV.